Below, 4 T cell receptor beta chains from the same sample are listed, as sequenced in a study of molecular identifiers for immune sequencing clone quantification. TCRdb called the PCR reads again in MiXCR, with one record for every CDR3 protein. The sample lists 100,000 or so distinct CDR3 sequences, around 30% occurring once. The sequencing sample was made of naive CD8+ T cells from blood, with Jurkat cell RNA spiked in. Subset given: FACS-sorted CD8+CD4-CCR7+CD45RA+ naive T cells. The receptors shown here come from a human donor in good health. Some libraries in this study had Jurkat cell RNA spiked in.

J is TRBJ1-1 and V is TRBV6-1; maybe TRBD1 (6 bases). The CDR3 totals 16 residues. Germline assignment: CDR1 MNHNS and CDR2 SASEGT. Trimming took off 2 bases at V and 8 bases at J, with 21 bases between the two ends. The CDR3 is CASSESRTAVYHEAFF. CDR3 nucleotides: TGTGCCAGCAGTGAATCGAGGACAGCGGTTTACCACGAAGCTTTCTTT.

Of note for this clonotype: This clone may be a read error of a much larger clone one base away. This chain connects TRBV28 to TRBJ1-1; D call uncertain. Germline lookup yields CDR1 MDHEN and CDR2 SYDVKM. Trimming stripped 7 bases from V and 6 bases from J, with 6 bases between. CDR3 size: 10 residues. The CDR3 DNA sequence: TGTGCCAGCATGGACGCTGAAGCTTTCTTT. Translation: CASMDAEAFF.

Regarding this clonotype: Being one base from a much bigger clone, this may be a read error. The J gene is TRBJ2-7, the V gene TRBV11-2; 12 nucleotides agree with TRBD1. Trimming at V came to 8 bases and at J to 3 bases, leaving 8 bases not matched to a gene. The CDR3 length is 15 residues. Germline V lookup: CDR1 SGHAT, CDR2 FQNNGV. This chain's CDR3 is CASGPGTGGSYEQYF. DNA of the CDR3: TGTGCCAGCGGCCCCGGGACAGGGGGCAGCTACGAGCAGTACTTC.

This clonotype has only a few counts. This chain uses TRBV4-3 with TRBJ2-7, with D tentatively TRBD2 (7 bases). Deletions cut 1 base from V and 3 bases from J, with 10 bases between. CDR1 is LGHNA and CDR2 is YSLEER in the germline V gene. This CDR3 has 14 amino acids. The CDR3 loop reads CASSQGGGLYEQYF. The CDR3 region has the DNA TGCGCCAGCAGCCAAGGGGGGGGGCTCTACGAGCAGTACTTC.